These 13 T cell receptor beta chains were sequenced from one sample in a study of blood T cell repertoires in COVID-19. Clones were read by immunoSEQ multiplex PCR, and TCRdb kept only the in-frame ones, dropping some. The sample includes fewer than 250,000 clones, around 80% of them seen just once. The sample was peripheral blood. These receptors were obtained from a woman in her forties or fifties with acute or convalescent COVID-19.

The rearrangement uses TRBV29-1 and TRBJ1-1; 8 nucleotides match TRBD1. The CDR3 runs 15 residues. V was pared by 1 base and J by 5 bases, with 9 bases of the junction left unmatched. Looked up from germline, CDR1 is SQVTM and CDR2 is ANQGSEA. CDR3 DNA sequence: TGCAGCGTTGAAGGGACAGGGACAAGAAATACTGAAGCTTTCTTT. As protein: CSVEGTGTRNTEAFF.

This chain links TRBV5-4 with TRBJ2-7; 10 nucleotides align to TRBD1. Germline CDR1 reads SGHNT; CDR2 reads YYREEE (reference sequence). V lost 4 bases to trimming and J lost 5 bases; unmatched junction nucleotides: 6. The CDR3 has 14 amino acids. The CDR3 region is CASSHRDRGNEQYF. The CDR3, as DNA: TGTGCCAGCAGCCACCGGGACAGGGGCAACGAGCAGTACTTC. The complete variable domain, with remaining parts taken from reference TRBV5-4 and TRBJ2-7, reads ETGVTQSPTHLIKTRGQQVTLRCSSQSGHNTVSWYQQALGQGPQFIFQYYREEENGRGNFPPRFSGLQFPNYSSELNVNALELDDSALYLCASSHRDRGNEQYFGPGTRLTVT.

The chain is built from TRBV18 and TRBJ2-2, with TRBD1 matching 11 bases. The CDR3 totals 15 residues. Trimming cost V 4 bases and J 6 bases; bases outside gene matches: 4. CDR1 and CDR2 from the germline V gene are KGHSH and LQKENI. CDR3: CASSLDRGLAGELFF. For the CDR3, the DNA is TGTGCCAGCTCACTGGACAGGGGGCTGGCCGGGGAGCTGTTTTTT.

J is TRBJ2-7 and V is TRBV5-1; 10 bases fit TRBD2. Germline V gives CDR1 SGHRS, CDR2 YFSETQ. With V trimmed by 2 bases and J by 12 bases, 11 bases remained unmatched. The CDR3 consists of 14 residues. CDR3 bases: TGCGCCAGCAGCTTTACTAGCGGGACCCCGGACGGGTACTTC. Translation: CASSFTSGTPDGYF.

Concerning this clone itself: Other nucleotide sequences in the sample specify the same CDR3. The V and J genes are TRBV13 and TRBJ1-3; possible D gene TRBD1, 6 bases. The CDR3 length is 15 residues. Per the germline V gene, CDR1 is PRHDT and CDR2 is FYEKMQ (reference sequence). The ends were cut back, 3 bases at V and 0 bases at J, with 9 bases in the middle. The CDR3 DNA is TGTGCCAGCAGCTTGGACAGCAGCTCTGGAAACACCATATATTTT. The encoded protein is CASSLDSSSGNTIYF. Variable domain in full (rest from reference TRBV13 and TRBJ1-3): AAGVIQSPRHLIKEKRETATLKCYPIPRHDTVYWYQQGPGQDPQFLISFYEKMQSDKGSIPDRFSAQQFSDYHSELNMSSLELGDSALYFCASSLDSSSGNTIYFGEGSWLTVV.

The chain recombines TRBV7-9 with TRBJ1-1; the D gene is possibly TRBD1 (5 bases). V was clipped by 5 bases and J by 1 base, with 11 bases between them. Germline assignment: CDR1 SEHNR and CDR2 FQNEAQ (reference sequence). This CDR3 is 14 amino acids long. The CDR3 sequence: CASSPRQKNTEAFF. The CDR3 nucleotides read TGTGCCAGCAGCCCCCGACAGAAGAACACTGAAGCTTTCTTT.

The gene calls are TRBV7-2 and TRBJ2-7; TRBD1 matches 8 bases. Germline V gives CDR1 SGHTA, CDR2 FQGNSA. Losses at the gene ends were 4 bases for V and 5 bases for J; bases not matched to a gene: 10. CDR3 length: 15 amino acids. For the CDR3, the DNA is TGTGCCAGCAGCTACGGGGACAGGCCAGGGAACGAGCAGTACTTC. The encoded protein is CASSYGDRPGNEQYF. Full variable domain (missing parts from reference TRBV7-2 and TRBJ2-7): GAGVSQSPSNKVTEKGKDVELRCDPISGHTALYWYRQSLGQGLEFLIYFQGNSAPDKSGLPSDRFSAERTGGSVSTLTIQRTQQEDSAVYLCASSYGDRPGNEQYFGPGTRLTVT.

This rearrangement joins TRBV2 to TRBJ2-5; D ambiguous. Germline CDR1 SNHLY, CDR2 FYNNEI. V lost 6 bases, J lost 5 bases, and 13 bases lay in between. This CDR3 is built from 13 residues. For the CDR3, the DNA is TGTGCCAGCAGCTCCCGGTGGGCGGAGACCCAGTACTTC. This codes for CASSSRWAETQYF.

This clone has a single count. V is TRBV5-4 and J is TRBJ2-7, with TRBD2 identical over 8 bases. Germline loops: CDR1 SGHNT, CDR2 YYREEE (reference sequence). The CDR3 loop spans 15 amino acids. Trimming removed 0 bases from V and 2 bases from J; junction bases left unmatched: 4. In DNA, the CDR3 is TGTGCCAGCAGCTTGGGGGCGGGAGGACCCTACGAGCAGTACTTC. Protein sequence: CASSLGAGGPYEQYF. The full variable domain, completed using reference TRBV5-4 and TRBJ2-7, is ETGVTQSPTHLIKTRGQQVTLRCSSQSGHNTVSWYQQALGQGPQFIFQYYREEENGRGNFPPRFSGLQFPNYSSELNVNALELDDSALYLCASSLGAGGPYEQYFGPGTRLTVT.

This rearrangement joins TRBV25-1 to TRBJ2-1, with 9 bases lining up with TRBD1. CDR1 and CDR2 from the germline V gene are MGHDK and SYGVNS. Trimming removed 5 bases from V and 4 bases from J; junction bases left unmatched: 9. The CDR3 is made up of 16 amino acids. The CDR3 is CASSPSDRGWYNEQFF. CDR3 nucleotide sequence: TGTGCCAGCAGTCCATCGGACAGGGGCTGGTACAATGAGCAGTTCTTC. Combining the CDR3 with reference TRBV25-1 and TRBJ2-1 gives the whole variable domain EADIYQTPRYLVIGTGKKITLECSQTMGHDKMYWYQQDPGMELHLIHYSYGVNSTEKGDLSSESTVSRIRTEHFPLTLESARPSHTSQYLCASSPSDRGWYNEQFFGPGTRLTVL.

This clone came up a few times. This sample also contains other DNA sequences that code for the same CDR3. This chain links TRBV29-1 with TRBJ2-2, with D possibly TRBD1 on 7 matching bases. V was trimmed by 4 bases and J by 5 bases, leaving 17 bases between them. From germline, CDR1 is SQVTM and CDR2 ANQGSEA. CDR3 length: 15 residues. The CDR3 DNA follows: TGCAGCGTTGGGACAGAGGGGGCGGGGACCGGGGAGCTGTTTTTT. Its protein is CSVGTEGAGTGELFF.

V gene TRBV20-1 combines with J gene TRBJ2-1, with 7 bases that match TRBD1. The CDR3 is 15 residues long. J was trimmed by 2 bases and V by 3 bases; bases with no gene match: 7. Germline V gene sequence: CDR1 DFQATT, CDR2 SNEGSKA (reference sequence). The CDR3 DNA sequence: TGCAGTGCTAGTACGTTGGACAGGCCCTACAATGAGCAGTTCTTC. It encodes CSASTLDRPYNEQFF.

This sequence joins TRBV25-1 and TRBJ2-1; D is perhaps TRBD2 (6 bases). The germline gives CDR1 MGHDK, CDR2 SYGVNS. This CDR3 is 14 amino acids long. The V end lost 4 bases, the J end lost 5 bases, and 12 bases lay between the germline ends. The CDR3 DNA sequence: TGTGCCAGCAGTGTGAGTCGGGGGAACAATGAGCAGTTCTTC. Amino acids: CASSVSRGNNEQFF.